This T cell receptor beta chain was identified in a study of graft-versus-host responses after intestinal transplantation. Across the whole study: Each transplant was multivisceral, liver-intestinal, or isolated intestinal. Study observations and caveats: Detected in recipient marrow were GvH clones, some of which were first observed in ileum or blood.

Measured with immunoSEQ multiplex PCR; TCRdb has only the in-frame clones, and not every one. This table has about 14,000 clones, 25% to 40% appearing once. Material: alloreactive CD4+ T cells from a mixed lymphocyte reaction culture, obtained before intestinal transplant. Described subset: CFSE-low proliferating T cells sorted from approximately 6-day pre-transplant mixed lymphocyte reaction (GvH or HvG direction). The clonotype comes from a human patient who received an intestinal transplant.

The chain's CDR3 is CASSLQGIDEKLFF. In DNA, the CDR3 is TGCGCCAGCAGCTTGCAGGGGATAGATGAAAAACTGTTTTTT. The rearrangement uses TRBV5-1 and TRBJ1-4; D perhaps matches TRBD1 (6 bases). V dropped 1 base and J dropped 6 bases, with 10 bases sitting between them. In germline, CDR1 is SGHRS, CDR2 YFSETQ. This CDR3 contains 14 residues.